The entry below describes one TCR beta chain. Its target is unknown. People who had autoimmune disease history or systemic immunosuppression were excluded. At baseline, cycle 4 day 1, and cycle 7 day 1, blood was sampled. The data were taken from a study of OX40 agonist ivuxolimab in advanced cancers. Study information: With a range of roughly 20 to 80, age averaged 60 years, and around 83% were male.

Study-level points and caveats: More expanded clones were seen, on average, in CD8+ T cells than in CD4+.

Germline trimming cut 4 bases from V and 4 bases from J; bases unmatched to any gene: 7. CDR3 length: 16 amino acids. Germline CDR1 reads SGHTS; CDR2 reads YDEGEE. Produced via immunoSEQ multiplex PCR; TCRdb's table is partial and in-frame only. The repertoire consists of 25,000 to 40,000 clones, with 65% to 85% occurring once and the leading ten covering around a fifth. This TCR was recovered from an adult with an advanced solid tumor such as melanoma, head and neck, liver or kidney cancer. The chain has TRBV5-8 and TRBJ2-3, with 12 positions matching TRBD2. The sample here was CD4+ or CD8+ T cells sorted from blood, taken in a trial of the OX40 agonist ivuxolimab. The CDR3 DNA reads as TGTGCCAGCAGCCCATGGACTAGCGGGATCGCAGATACGCAGTATTTT. Its protein product is CASSPWTSGIADTQYF. Full variable domain (missing parts from reference TRBV5-8 and TRBJ2-3): EAGVTQSPTHLIKTRGQQATLRCSPISGHTSVYWYQQALGLGLQFLLWYDEGEERNRGNFPPRFSGRQFPNYSSELNVNALELEDSALYLCASSPWTSGIADTQYFGPGTRLTVL.